This T cell receptor beta chain was captured in a study of blood T cell repertoires in COVID-19. Whole-study context: Samples came from the United States, Italy and Spain, spanning acute and convalescent COVID-19. The cDNA or gDNA used as material had been derived from T cells, B-cell-depleted T cells, or PBMCs.

Germline values: CDR1 WSHSY, CDR2 SAAADI. CDR3 length: 16 amino acids. V dropped 6 bases and J dropped 2; count of bases not matched to a gene: 8. Authors' data handling: By means of reference gene primer amplification, nucleated cell counts were estimated. TCRdb's table, derived via immunoSEQ multiplex PCR, lists solely in-frame clones and lacks some. The V and J calls and clone size are taken from that table; D and trimming were inferred from the DNA. Of about 100,000 clones listed, roughly 92% were seen once; the top ten hold roughly 5.6%. Material for sequencing was peripheral blood. The TCR was taken from a man aged 45-65 years with active COVID-19. V gene TRBV10-2 combines with J gene TRBJ2-3; 10 positions agree with TRBD2. DNA of the CDR3: TGCGCCAGCAGGAGGACCGGACTAGCGGTCACAGATACGCAGTATTTT. This gives the protein CASRRTGLAVTDTQYF.